This TCR beta chain was sequenced for a study of T-cell reconstitution after alpha-beta-depleted transplantation in children. After removal of 4 bases from V and 1 base from J, the junction contained 4 bases not matched to a gene. Looked up from germline, CDR1 is SGHRS and CDR2 is YFSETQ. The CDR3 has 15 residues. Unique molecular identifiers were incorporated when the TCRbeta library was constructed. TCRdb re-derived calls from the PCR reads in MiXCR, one entry per CDR3 protein. The sample includes 450,000 to 600,000 distinct CDR3 sequences, about a sixth of them seen just once. The chain combines TRBV5-1 with TRBJ2-3; TRBD1 matches 9 bases. Sample: PBMCs from the stem cell graft donor, taken from the stem cell graft. The origin of this receptor is a human donor who donated a stem cell graft to a child with acute lymphoblastic leukemia. CDR3 protein: CASSKGQGRTDTQYF. In DNA form, the CDR3 reads TGCGCCAGCAGCAAGGGACAGGGCCGCACAGATACGCAGTATTTT.